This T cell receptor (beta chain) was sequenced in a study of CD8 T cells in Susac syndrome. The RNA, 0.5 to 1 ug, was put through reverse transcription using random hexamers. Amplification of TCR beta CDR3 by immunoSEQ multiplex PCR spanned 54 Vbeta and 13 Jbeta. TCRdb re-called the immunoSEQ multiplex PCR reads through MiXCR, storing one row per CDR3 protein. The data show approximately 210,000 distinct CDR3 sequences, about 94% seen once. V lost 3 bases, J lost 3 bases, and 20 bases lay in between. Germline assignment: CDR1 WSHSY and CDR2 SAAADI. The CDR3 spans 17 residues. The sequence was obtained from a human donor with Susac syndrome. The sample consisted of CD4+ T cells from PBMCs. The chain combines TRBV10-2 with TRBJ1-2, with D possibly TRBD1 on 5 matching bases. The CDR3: CASSDPLDVGVHYGYTF. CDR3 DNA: TGCGCCAGCAGTGACCCCTTGGACGTGGGGGTGCACTATGGCTACACCTTC.